What follows are 12 T cell receptor beta chains derived from one specimen sequenced in a study of T cell repertoires in cytomegalovirus infection. TCRdb re-derived calls from the reads in MiXCR, one entry per CDR3 protein. The sample has more than 650,000 distinct CDR3 sequences, less than 40% seen once. Sequenced sample: PBMCs. The receptors were sampled from a human donor in good health (CMV status not recorded). Some clones in this sample may be carry-over from other donors' samples.

This clonotype came up a few times. The gene calls are TRBV12-3 or TRBV12-4 and TRBJ1-2; D may be TRBD1 (5 bases). Trimming took 0 bases from V and 8 from J, leaving 13 bases between them. The CDR3 runs to 14 residues. The chain's CDR3 is CASSLAWTAGGYTF. The CDR3 region has the DNA TGTGCCAGCAGTTTAGCGTGGACTGCAGGGGGCTACACCTTC.

The chain couples TRBV12-3 or TRBV12-4 to TRBJ2-7; D is unresolved. CDR3 size: 16 residues. V was trimmed by 0 bases and J by 0 bases, leaving 12 bases between them. The CDR3 reads CASSLAGSGSSYEQYF. Written as DNA, the CDR3 is TGTGCCAGCAGTTTAGCCGGTTCCGGCAGCTCCTACGAGCAGTACTTC.

V is TRBV3-1 and J is TRBJ2-5; TRBD2 is a possible D gene (5 bases). Deletions cut 4 bases from V and 4 bases from J, with 13 bases between. The CDR3 is 14 amino acids. Germline CDR1 and CDR2: LGHDT and YNNKEL (reference sequence). As DNA, the CDR3 is TGTGCCAGCAGCCGGACTGGCCCGACAGAGACCCAGTACTTC. This translates into CASSRTGPTETQYF.

This clonotype was recorded a few times. The chain couples TRBV12-3 or TRBV12-4 to TRBJ2-1; D is uncertain. The CDR3 is 15 residues long. V lost 3 bases to trimming and J lost 7 bases, with 16 bases between them. The CDR3 coding sequence is TGTGCCAGCAGTTTTGTCGGCGGTCCTAGGAATGAGCAGTTCTTC. As protein: CASSFVGGPRNEQFF.

This clonotype was counted ten times or more. This rearrangement joins TRBV6-1 to TRBJ1-1, with 9 nucleotides matching TRBD1. CDR1 MNHNS and CDR2 SASEGT come from the germline V gene. This CDR3 region has 17 residues. J gave up 1 base and V 8 bases, and 14 bases lay outside the gene matches. In DNA form, the CDR3 reads TGTGCCAGCCGTTCCAGAAACAGGGGGCCCTCGAACACTGAAGCTTTCTTT. Translated: CASRSRNRGPSNTEAFF.

This clonotype was seen a few times. The chain joins TRBV4-2 to TRBJ2-3; 14 nucleotides line up with TRBD2. From germline, CDR1 is LGHNA and CDR2 YNFKEQ. Trimming at V came to 4 bases and at J to 5 bases, leaving 11 bases not matched to a gene. The CDR3 runs 18 residues. CDR3 nucleotide sequence: TGTGCCAGCAGCCTAGAAGGGACTAGCGGGAGTTATGGAGATACGCAGTATTTT. Encoded protein: CASSLEGTSGSYGDTQYF.

There are a few counts of this clonotype. V gene TRBV27 combines with J gene TRBJ2-5, with D hard to call. CDR1 and CDR2 from the germline V gene are MNHEY and SMNVEV (reference sequence). V was cut by 4 bases and J by 4 bases, with 13 bases left in between. This CDR3 is 14 amino acids long. The CDR3 region is CASSSQSSAETQYF. The DNA for the CDR3 is TGTGCCAGCAGTTCACAAAGCTCGGCAGAGACCCAGTACTTC.

About this clonotype itself: A much larger clone is a single base away; this may be a read error. The V gene is TRBV7-2, the J gene TRBJ2-1; tentatively, D is TRBD2 (6 bases). The germline V gene has CDR1 SGHTA and CDR2 FQGNSA. The CDR3 loop spans 14 amino acids. V was cut by 8 bases and J by 6 bases, with 17 bases left in between. Here the CDR3 reads CASPSPGTRNEQFF. The CDR3 DNA is TGTGCCAGCCCATCTCCGGGGACTCGCAATGAGCAGTTCTTC. Supplemented by reference TRBV7-2 and TRBJ2-1, the full variable domain reads GAGVSQSPSNKVTEKGKDVELRCDPISGHTALYWYRQSLGQGLEFLIYFQGNSAPDKSGLPSDRFSAERTGGSVSTLTIQRTQQEDSAVYLCASPSPGTRNEQFFGPGTRLTVL.

A few counts support this clonotype. The genes are TRBV12-3 or TRBV12-4 and TRBJ2-5; D is undetermined. The length of the CDR3 is 13 residues. V shed 3 bases and J shed 5 bases, with 10 bases lying between them. As DNA, the CDR3 is TGTGCCAGCAGTTTCTCTACGCGGGAGACCCAGTACTTC. Protein sequence: CASSFSTRETQYF.

The chain combines TRBV5-4 with TRBJ2-1, with D possibly TRBD2 on 6 matching bases. The CDR3 consists of 16 residues. Trimming left V 2 bases short and J 4 bases short, with 16 bases between. Germline CDR1 SGHNT, CDR2 YYREEE (reference sequence). In DNA, the CDR3 is TGTGCCAGCAGCTTACCGTACCCCGGGACTTACAATGAGCAGTTCTTC. Encoded protein: CASSLPYPGTYNEQFF.

As concerns this clonotype: The junction does not match germline at one end; this may be a read error. V and J are TRBV6-2 or TRBV6-3 and TRBJ2-1; TRBD2 matches 11 bases. The CDR3 runs 16 residues. CDR1 is MNHEY, CDR2 SVGEGT, per germline. The DNA of the CDR3 is TGTGCCAGCAGTTACACACTAGCGGGGGTAGGAGAGGAGCAGTTATTC. Protein sequence: CASSYTLAGVGEEQLF.

This clonotype has a count of ten or more. This CDR3 is CAISDLRGLAGSESYNEQFF. DNA for the CDR3: TGTGCCATCAGTGATCTGAGGGGACTAGCGGGAAGTGAATCCTACAATGAGCAGTTCTTC. The chain has TRBV10-3 and TRBJ2-1; TRBD2 aligns across 13 bases. V lost 3 bases to trimming and J lost 1 base; unmatched junction nucleotides: 12. The germline CDR1 and CDR2 sequences are ENHRY and SYGVKD. The CDR3 totals 20 residues.